This T cell receptor beta chain was obtained from a study of blood T cells in healthy people across ages. On the study more broadly: Capture via template switching afforded approximately one barcoded beta molecule per two T cells.

PBMCs were isolated at a quantity of at least 6 million per sample. A second about 7 to 11 cycle PCR used barcoded and J-beta primers. TCRdb re-derived calls from the 5' RACE reads in MiXCR, one entry per CDR3 protein. The sample yields about 800,000 distinct CDR3 sequences, just under 25% seen once. This clonotype was detected only a few times. In addition, the sample was reused for a study of T cells of mothers and their children.

Specimen: blood. This sequence was found in a boy aged 5-17 years in good health.

The CDR3 sequence is CASSTPGNTEAFF. CDR3 nucleotides: TGCGCCAGCAGCACACCAGGGAACACTGAAGCTTTCTTT. This sequence joins TRBV5-1 and TRBJ1-1; D call uncertain. V was shortened by 4 bases and J by 1 base, with 8 bases between the two germline ends. Looked up from germline, CDR1 is SGHRS and CDR2 is YFSETQ. This CDR3 region has 13 residues.